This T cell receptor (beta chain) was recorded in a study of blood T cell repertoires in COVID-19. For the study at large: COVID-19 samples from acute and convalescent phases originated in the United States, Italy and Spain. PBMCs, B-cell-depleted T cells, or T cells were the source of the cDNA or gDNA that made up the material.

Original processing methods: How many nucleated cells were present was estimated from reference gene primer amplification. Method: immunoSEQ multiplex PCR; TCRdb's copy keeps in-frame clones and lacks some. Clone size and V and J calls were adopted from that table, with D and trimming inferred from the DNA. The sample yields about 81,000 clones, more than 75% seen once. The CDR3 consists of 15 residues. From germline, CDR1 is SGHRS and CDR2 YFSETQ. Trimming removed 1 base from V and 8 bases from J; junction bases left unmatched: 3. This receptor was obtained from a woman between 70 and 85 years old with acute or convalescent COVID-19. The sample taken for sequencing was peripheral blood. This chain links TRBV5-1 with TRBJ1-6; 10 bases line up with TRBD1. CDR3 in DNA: TGCGCCAGCAGCTTGTCGACAGGGGGCGATTCACCCCTCCACTTT. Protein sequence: CASSLSTGGDSPLHF.